The T cell receptor (beta chain) described here comes from a study of tumor and adjacent non-tumor tissue in lung cancer. About the research overall: Some 3.9 million productive TCRbeta reads were obtained per sample on average.

Overall study results and limits: Tumor tissue had significantly higher TCR diversity than normal lung. In normal lung, the top 100 clones were significantly more dominant than in tumor.

The template was RNA from unsorted bulk tissue. The normal lung tissue was taken more than 3 cm from the tumor edge. The library came from three nested PCR rounds adapted from ARM-PCR protocols. One entry per CDR3 protein, called by TCRdb with MiXCR from the multiplex PCR reads. Of approximately 68,000 distinct CDR3 sequences listed, roughly 77% are singletons. The table lists this clonotype with a few counts. Its specificity is not known. One junction end disagrees with the germline gene, perhaps due to a read error. The origin of this receptor is a man in his fifties or sixties with non-small cell lung cancer. Sequenced sample: distant non-tumor lung tissue.

The CDR3 region has the DNA TGTGCCAGCAGTGACACATTGACCCAGTATTTC. Amino acids: CASSDTLTQYF. The chain employs TRBV6-5 and TRBJ2-5; no clear D gene. Germline V gives CDR1 MNHEY, CDR2 SVGAGI. The CDR3 is 11 amino acids.